Presented here are 7 T cell receptor beta chains from one specimen sequenced in a study of blood T cells in healthy people across ages. For the second PCR, which ran for about 6 to 12 cycles, a sample-barcoded 5' primer and a J-beta primer mix were used. TCRdb reprocessed the 5' RACE reads with MiXCR, giving one entry per CDR3 protein. This repertoire shows fewer than 2,000,000 distinct CDR3 sequences, about 35% found once; its top ten account for approximately 11%. The sample comprised blood. The receptors were gathered from a woman aged 25-40 years in good health.

The chain combines TRBV6-5 with TRBJ2-3; 9 bases are shared with TRBD2. Looked up from germline, CDR1 is MNHEY and CDR2 is SVGAGI. Losses at the gene ends were 4 bases for V and 5 bases for J; bases not matched to a gene: 7. The CDR3 is 15 amino acids. This CDR3 reads CASSLGGGVGDTQYF. The CDR3 DNA sequence: TGTGCCAGCAGTTTGGGCGGGGGGGTCGGAGATACGCAGTATTTT.

The chain links TRBV7-8 to TRBJ2-7; 9 nucleotides align to TRBD1. Trimming at V came to 5 bases and at J to 5 bases, leaving 7 bases not matched to a gene. Germline-derived CDR1 and CDR2 are SGHVS and FQNEAQ. This CDR3 comprises 14 residues. Written as DNA, the CDR3 is TGTGCCAGCAGCACGGGACAGGGTAGTGACGAGCAGTACTTC. It yields the protein CASSTGQGSDEQYF.

This chain uses TRBV6-2 or TRBV6-3 with TRBJ2-6; no reliable D call. CDR1 and CDR2 (germline): MNHEY, SVGEGT. The CDR3 loop spans 16 amino acids. The V gene lost 3 bases and the J gene lost 0 bases, with 9 bases spanning the gap. DNA of the CDR3: TGTGCCAGCAGTTATAAGATTGGCTCTGGGGCCAACGTCCTGACTTTC. This sequence encodes CASSYKIGSGANVLTF.

The chain carries TRBV2 and TRBJ2-3; possibly TRBD1 or TRBD2 for D (5 bases each). Germline CDR1 SNHLY, CDR2 FYNNEI. CDR3 size: 16 residues. V dropped 1 base and J dropped 8 bases, with 19 bases sitting between them. The CDR3 region is CASSEDGTLAAGTQYF. The CDR3 region has the DNA TGTGCCAGCAGTGAAGACGGGACCCTGGCGGCAGGTACGCAGTATTTT.

To note about this clonotype: A much larger clone sits a single nucleotide away, making a read error possible. The CDR3 ends on some other residue instead of the conserved phenylalanine or tryptophan, so this is likely a read error. The J gene is TRBJ2-4, the V gene TRBV20-1; 9 bases map to TRBD1. V shed 6 bases, J shed 4 bases, and the junction held 13 bases outside the gene matches. Per the germline V gene, CDR1 is DFQATT and CDR2 is SNEGSKA (reference sequence). The CDR3 has 16 amino acids. The CDR3 region is CSARRSVDRGKNIQYS. The CDR3 nucleotides read TGCAGTGCCAGGCGCTCGGTCGACAGGGGGAAAAACATTCAGTACTCC.

Many counts were recorded for this clonotype. The chain carries TRBV6-6 and TRBJ2-7, with TRBD2 as a possible D gene (6 bases). V dropped 4 bases and J dropped 2 bases, with 15 bases sitting between them. Germline V gene data show CDR1 as MNHNY and CDR2 as SVGAGI (reference sequence). The CDR3 consists of 15 residues. This chain's CDR3 is CASSSTGTSTYEQYF. Here the CDR3 DNA reads TGTGCCAGCAGTTCTACCGGGACTTCAACCTACGAGCAGTACTTC.

This clonotype was counted at least ten times. The chain couples TRBV25-1 to TRBJ2-5; D is possibly TRBD1 (6 bases). V lost 1 base and J 5 bases, leaving 11 bases between the germline ends. This CDR3 is 14 amino acids long. CDR1 and CDR2 (germline): MGHDK, SYGVNS. The CDR3 loop reads CASSELQGPETQYF. The CDR3 region has the DNA TGTGCCAGCAGTGAATTACAGGGACCGGAGACCCAGTACTTC.